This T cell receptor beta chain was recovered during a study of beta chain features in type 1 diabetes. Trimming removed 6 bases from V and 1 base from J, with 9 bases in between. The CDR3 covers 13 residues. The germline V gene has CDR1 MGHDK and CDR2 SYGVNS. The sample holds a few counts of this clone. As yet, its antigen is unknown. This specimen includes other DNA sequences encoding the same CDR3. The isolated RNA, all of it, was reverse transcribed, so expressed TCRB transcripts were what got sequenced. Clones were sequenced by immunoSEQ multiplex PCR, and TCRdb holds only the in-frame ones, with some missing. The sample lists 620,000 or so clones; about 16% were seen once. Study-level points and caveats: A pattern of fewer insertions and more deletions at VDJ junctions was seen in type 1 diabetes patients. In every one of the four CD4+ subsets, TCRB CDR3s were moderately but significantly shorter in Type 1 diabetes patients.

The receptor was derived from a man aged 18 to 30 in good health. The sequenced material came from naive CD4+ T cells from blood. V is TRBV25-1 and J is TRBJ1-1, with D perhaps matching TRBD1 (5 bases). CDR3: CASRGQGNTEAFF. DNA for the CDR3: TGTGCCAGCAGGGGGCAGGGGAACACTGAAGCTTTCTTT.